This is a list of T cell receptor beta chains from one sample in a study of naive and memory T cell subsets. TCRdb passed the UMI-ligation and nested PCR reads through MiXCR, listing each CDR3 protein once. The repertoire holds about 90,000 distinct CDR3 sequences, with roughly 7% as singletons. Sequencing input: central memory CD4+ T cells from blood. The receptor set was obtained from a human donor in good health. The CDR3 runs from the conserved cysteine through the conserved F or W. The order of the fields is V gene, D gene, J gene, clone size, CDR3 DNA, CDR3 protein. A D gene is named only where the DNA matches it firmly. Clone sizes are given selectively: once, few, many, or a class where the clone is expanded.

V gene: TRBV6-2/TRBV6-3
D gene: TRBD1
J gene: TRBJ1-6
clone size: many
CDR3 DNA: TGTGCCAGCAGTTATCAACAGGGGACCAATTCACCCCTCCACTTT
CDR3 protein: CASSYQQGTNSPLHF

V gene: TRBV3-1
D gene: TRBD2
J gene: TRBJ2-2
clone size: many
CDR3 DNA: TGTGCCAGCTCAGCGGGATTAAACACCGGGGAGCTGTTTTTT
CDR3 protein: CASSAGLNTGELFF

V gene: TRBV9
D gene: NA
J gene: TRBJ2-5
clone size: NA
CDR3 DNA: TGTGCCAGCAGCGTGGCAAATAGACAGTTTGGGGAGACCCAGTACTTC
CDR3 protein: CASSVANRQFGETQYF

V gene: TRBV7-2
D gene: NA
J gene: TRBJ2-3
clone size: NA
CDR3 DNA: TGTGCCAGCAGCCCCATAGGGGGTACGCAGTATTTT
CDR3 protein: CASSPIGGTQYF

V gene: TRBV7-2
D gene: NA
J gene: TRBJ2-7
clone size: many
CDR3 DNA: TGTGCCAGCAGCTCACAAAGATACGAGCAGTACTTC
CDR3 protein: CASSSQRYEQYF

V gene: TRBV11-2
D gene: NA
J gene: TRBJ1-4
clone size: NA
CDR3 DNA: TGTGCCAGCAGCCGCGGGTGGGGTCAGCTCGATGAAAAACTGTTTTTT
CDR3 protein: CASSRGWGQLDEKLFF

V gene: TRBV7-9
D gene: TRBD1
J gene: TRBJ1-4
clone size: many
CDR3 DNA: TGTGCCAGCAGCGAACAGGGGGCAACTAATGAAAAACTGTTTTTT
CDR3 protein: CASSEQGATNEKLFF

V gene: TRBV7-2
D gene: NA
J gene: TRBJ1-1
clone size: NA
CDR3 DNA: TGTGCCAGCAGCTTAGGGTCAACGCGACGGCTGAACACTGAAGCTTTCTTT
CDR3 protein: CASSLGSTRRLNTEAFF

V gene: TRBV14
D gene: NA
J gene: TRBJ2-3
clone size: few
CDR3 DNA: TGTGCCAGCAGCACCCAACCCCAGGATACGCAGTATTTT
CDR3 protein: CASSTQPQDTQYF

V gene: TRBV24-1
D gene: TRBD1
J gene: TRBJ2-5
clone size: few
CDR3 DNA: TGTGCCACCAGTGAACAGGGGCACCAAGAGACCCAGTACTTC
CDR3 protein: CATSEQGHQETQYF

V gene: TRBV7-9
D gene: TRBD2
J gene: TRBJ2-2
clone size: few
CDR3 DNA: TGTGCCAGCAGCCCCGGGACTAGCGGCACCGGGGAGCTGTTTTTT
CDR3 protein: CASSPGTSGTGELFF

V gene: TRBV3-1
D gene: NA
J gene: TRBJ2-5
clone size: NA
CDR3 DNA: TGTGCCAGCAGCCAAGCGGGTTTACAAGAGACCCAGTACTTC
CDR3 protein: CASSQAGLQETQYF

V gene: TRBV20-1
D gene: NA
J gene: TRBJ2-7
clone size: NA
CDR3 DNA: TGCAGTACAACAGGGTATTCCTACGAGCAGTACTTC
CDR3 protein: CSTTGYSYEQYF

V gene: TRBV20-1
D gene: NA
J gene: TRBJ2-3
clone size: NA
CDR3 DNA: TGCAGTGCTAGAGATAGGAGCTACAGCACAGATACGCAGTATTTT
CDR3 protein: CSARDRSYSTDTQYF

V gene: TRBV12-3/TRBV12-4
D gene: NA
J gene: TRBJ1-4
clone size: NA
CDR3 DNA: TGTGCCAGTAGAAAGTTTGGGGAAAAACTGTTTTTT
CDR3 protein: CASRKFGEKLFF

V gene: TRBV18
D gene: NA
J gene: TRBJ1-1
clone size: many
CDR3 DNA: TGTGCCAGCTCACCTCTCGCACGTGGGATGAACACTGAAGCTTTCTTT
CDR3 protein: CASSPLARGMNTEAFF

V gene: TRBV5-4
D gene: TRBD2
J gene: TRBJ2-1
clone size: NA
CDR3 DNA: TGTGCCACCCAAAGGGCGGGAGGACCTTACAATGAGCAGTTCTTC
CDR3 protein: CATQRAGGPYNEQFF

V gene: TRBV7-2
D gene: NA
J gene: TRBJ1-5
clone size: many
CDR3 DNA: TGTGCCAGCAGCTTCGGCGACTTCGGGGAGCCCCAGCATTTT
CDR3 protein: CASSFGDFGEPQHF

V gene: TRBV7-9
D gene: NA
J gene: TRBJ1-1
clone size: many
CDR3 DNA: TGTGCCAGCAGCCATTGGGGGTCCCTGAACACTGAAGCTTTCTTT
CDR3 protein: CASSHWGSLNTEAFF

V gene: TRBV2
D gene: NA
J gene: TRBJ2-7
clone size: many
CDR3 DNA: TGTGCCAGCAGGCGTCGGGATTTCGAGGGGGACGAGCAGTACTTC
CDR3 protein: CASRRRDFEGDEQYF

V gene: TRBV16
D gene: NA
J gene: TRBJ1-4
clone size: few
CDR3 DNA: TGTGCCAGCAGCCGACTTCGGGAGTCAACTAATGAAAAACTGTTTTTT
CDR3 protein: CASSRLRESTNEKLFF

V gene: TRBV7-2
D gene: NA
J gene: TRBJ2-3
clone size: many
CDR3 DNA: TGTGCCAGCAGCTTAGCGGGGCGCACAGATACGCAGTATTTT
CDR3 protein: CASSLAGRTDTQYF

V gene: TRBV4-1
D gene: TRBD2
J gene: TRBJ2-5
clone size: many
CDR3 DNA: TGCGCCAGCAGCCAAGTCAGCGGGGACCAAGAGACCCAGTACTTC
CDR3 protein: CASSQVSGDQETQYF

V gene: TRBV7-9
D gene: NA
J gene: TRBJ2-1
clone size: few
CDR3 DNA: TGTGCCAGCAGCTACCTCTCAGGCGGCGGAGCCGAGCAGTTCTTC
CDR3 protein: CASSYLSGGGAEQFF

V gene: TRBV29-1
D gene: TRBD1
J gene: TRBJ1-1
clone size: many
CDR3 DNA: TGCAGCGTTGGAGACAGGGGAATGAGGACTGAAGCTTTCTTT
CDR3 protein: CSVGDRGMRTEAFF

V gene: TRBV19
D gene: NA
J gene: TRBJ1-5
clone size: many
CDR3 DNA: TGTGCCAGTAGTGCGGGGCTAAAGCCCCAGCATTTT
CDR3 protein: CASSAGLKPQHF

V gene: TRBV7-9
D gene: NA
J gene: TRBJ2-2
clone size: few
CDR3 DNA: TGTGCCAGCATCGGTCGCAGGGTTTATGCCGGGGAGCTGTTTTTT
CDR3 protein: CASIGRRVYAGELFF

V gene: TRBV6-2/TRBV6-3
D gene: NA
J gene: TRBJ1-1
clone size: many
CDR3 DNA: TGTGCCAGCAGTTACTATGGGAAAAGCACTGAAGCTTTCTTT
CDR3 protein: CASSYYGKSTEAFF